Here is one TCR beta chain with its context. Its cognate antigen is unknown. Trimming shortened V by 0 bases and J by 4 bases, and 12 bases separated the two germline ends. Germline V gene lookup returns CDR1 SEHNR and CDR2 FQNEAQ (reference sequence). The CDR3 length is 15 residues. This entry belongs to a study of beta chain features in type 1 diabetes. Every bit of the isolated RNA underwent reverse transcription, so sequencing read expressed TCRB transcripts. Some clones are missing from TCRdb's copy, which holds only in-frame ones; the method was immunoSEQ multiplex PCR. The sample lists about 220,000 clones, about 11% occurring once. Study-wide findings and caveats: VDJ junctions from patients with type 1 diabetes contained fewer insertions and more deletions.

Each sorted population was over 98% pure. What was sequenced was central memory CD4+ T cells from blood. This TCR was recovered from a man aged 18 to 29 in good health. J is TRBJ1-2 and V is TRBV7-9; the D is unclear. CDR3 in amino acids: CASSLAGRIAYGYTF. DNA for the CDR3: TGTGCCAGCAGCTTAGCAGGGCGGATCGCCTATGGCTACACCTTC.